This record looks at one T cell receptor beta chain sequence and its context. The antigen remains undetermined. Donors were systemically healthy Caucasian individuals from Russia aged about 6 to 95 years. These data are taken from a study of blood T cells in healthy people across ages. CDR1 is ENHRY and CDR2 is SYGVKD in the germline V gene. Losses at the gene ends were 3 bases for V and 3 bases for J; bases not matched to a gene: 5. This CDR3 comprises 15 residues. A second PCR of 7 to 11 cycles used a sample-barcoded 5' primer and a J-beta primer mix. One entry per CDR3 protein, called by TCRdb with MiXCR from the 5' RACE reads. This table holds 1.5 million or so distinct CDR3 sequences, less than 45% found once. Study results and limitations: Per-million-T-cell TCR beta diversity fell roughly linearly with age. Diversity figures derived from one million T cells were judged to underestimate the true value.

V usage is TRBV10-3 and J usage is TRBJ1-5, with 7 bases matching TRBD1. Sequences were obtained from blood. This clonotype was obtained from a woman younger than 35 in good health. Written as DNA, the CDR3 is TGTGCCATCAGTGAAGGGGACAGATCCAATCAGCCCCAGCATTTT. Translating gives CAISEGDRSNQPQHF.